This paragraph reports one TCR beta chain. Its antigen is not known. This specimen belongs to a study of T cell responses to AZD1222 COVID-19 vaccine. Study-wide background: It was second doses at about 4 or about 12 weeks that were pooled.

Germline V gene sequence: CDR1 SGHAT, CDR2 FQNNGV. The V end lost 3 bases, the J end lost 4 bases, and 10 bases lay between the germline ends. This CDR3 region has 14 residues. Notes on the study in general: There were repertoire samples only from the period after the peak T cell response. There were vaccine-associated CD4 TCRs across spike, dominant at 160-218 and 743-854.

Data came from immunoSEQ multiplex PCR; TCRdb stores just in-frame clones and leaves some out. The sample includes more than 95,000 clones, about 85% of them seen just once. The chain couples TRBV11-2 to TRBJ1-5; D might be TRBD1 (6 bases). The receptor was derived from an adult in good health. Material: peripheral blood, obtained on day 0 of AZD1222 vaccination. CDR3 in amino acids: CASSFDRQNQPQHF. In DNA, the CDR3 is TGTGCCAGCAGCTTTGACAGGCAGAATCAGCCCCAGCATTTT.